This TCR beta chain was recovered during a study of OX40 agonist ivuxolimab in advanced cancers. Libraries were prepared by immunoSEQ multiplex PCR; TCRdb keeps only in-frame clonotypes and omits some of them. The sample shows tens of thousands of clones, 83% of them seen only once. The CDR3 spans 11 residues. Germline CDR1 and CDR2: MDHEN and SYDVKM. V lost 5 bases and J lost 15, with 14 bases in between. This TCR came from an adult with an advanced solid tumor such as melanoma, head and neck, liver or kidney cancer. Sequences were derived from CD4+ or CD8+ T cells sorted from blood, sampled in a trial of the OX40 agonist ivuxolimab. V gene TRBV28 combines with J gene TRBJ2-1; possibly TRBD2 for D (5 bases). This chain's CDR3 is CASSTPLGSFF. The CDR3 DNA follows: TGTGCCAGCAGTACCCCACTAGGATCGTTCTTC. The full variable domain, its missing parts supplied by reference TRBV28 and TRBJ2-1, is DVKVTQSSRYLVKRTGEKVFLECVQDMDHENMFWYRQDPGLGLRLIYFSYDVKMKEKGDIPEGYSVSREKKERFSLILESASTNQTSMYLCASSTPLGSFFGPGTRLTVL.